This TCR beta chain was sequenced during a study of human thymus T cells. Assay used: immunoSEQ multiplex PCR; TCRdb lists only in-frame clones, some missing. This sample has tens of thousands of clones, with around 94% found just once. Having surgery to correct congenital heart defects, healthy Finnish infants acted as the donors. Only four of the eight donors provided a 0.5-1 mL blood sample. Blood DNA came from all available leukocytes, not a fixed cell number. The V and J ends lost 2 bases and 6 bases respectively, with 13 bases between them. The CDR3 runs to 15 residues. Germline CDR1 is SGHDN and CDR2 is FVKESK.

The chain combines TRBV14 with TRBJ1-4; a weak D match, TRBD1 (6 bases). The sample consisted of blood. This receptor was identified in a boy in the first two years of life with a congenital heart defect but otherwise immunologically healthy. The CDR3 sequence is CASSQLGGADEKLFF. The CDR3 nucleotides are TGTGCCAGCAGCCAACTTGGGGGCGCGGATGAAAAACTGTTTTTT.